The 26 T cell receptor beta chains in this list originate from one sample, sequenced in a study of T cell changes during pregnancy in multiple sclerosis. Here immunoSEQ multiplex PCR was the method, and the copy in TCRdb shows in-frame clones only, minus some. The sample has 65,000 to 90,000 clones, about 91% seen once; the top ten hold about 3.8%. The source material was PBMCs, sampled in the first trimester of pregnancy. These TCRs come from a female donor in good health, serving as a control in a pregnancy study. Some clones in this sample may be carry-over from other donors' samples.

The rearrangement uses TRBV4-2 and TRBJ2-2, with a weak D call TRBD2 (7 bases). The germline V gene encodes CDR1 LGHNA and CDR2 YNFKEQ. V was clipped by 4 bases and J by 3 bases, with 12 bases between them. The length of the CDR3 is 15 residues. This CDR3 reads CASSPREGDTGELFF. The CDR3 DNA reads TGTGCCAGCAGCCCCAGGGAGGGGGACACCGGGGAGCTGTTTTTT.

The rearrangement uses TRBV7-9 and TRBJ2-7; no clear D gene. This CDR3 has 16 residues. CDR1 SEHNR and CDR2 FQNEAQ come from the germline V gene (reference sequence). Trimming pared 2 bases from V and 3 bases from J, leaving 17 bases between. CDR3 DNA: TGTGCCAGCAGCTTAAATGTTCGAGCTCAGGTCTACGAGCAGTACTTC. Encoded protein: CASSLNVRAQVYEQYF.

The count of this clone is one. This chain links TRBV5-1 with TRBJ2-7, with TRBD2 as a possible D gene (5 bases). The CDR3 length is 14 residues. V dropped 0 bases and J dropped 1 base, with 8 bases sitting between them. The germline V gene encodes CDR1 SGHRS and CDR2 YFSETQ. CDR3 in amino acids: CASSLAGESYEQYF. The CDR3 DNA reads as TGCGCCAGCAGCTTGGCCGGGGAATCCTACGAGCAGTACTTC.

The chain links TRBV5-1 to TRBJ2-7; maybe TRBD2 (6 bases). The ends were cut back, 3 bases at V and 2 bases at J, with 12 bases in the middle. The CDR3 loop spans 14 amino acids. Germline V gives CDR1 SGHRS, CDR2 YFSETQ. The CDR3 nucleotides are TGCGCCAGCAGCTGGGGGACTGGAGCCTACGAGCAGTACTTC. Amino acids: CASSWGTGAYEQYF.

This clone was counted a single time. The rearrangement uses TRBV5-1 and TRBJ1-3, with a weak D call TRBD1 (5 bases). V was trimmed by 0 bases and J by 10 bases, leaving 14 bases between them. Germline V gene data show CDR1 as SGHRS and CDR2 as YFSETQ. The CDR3 is made up of 14 amino acids. The DNA for the CDR3 is TGCGCCAGCAGCTTGGGGGGCAGCCGTACGACCATATATTTT. Translating it yields CASSLGGSRTTIYF.

The J gene is TRBJ2-7, the V gene TRBV5-1; perhaps TRBD1 as D (5 bases). Germline V CDR1 and CDR2: SGHRS, YFSETQ. This CDR3 is built from 11 residues. V was cut by 5 bases and J by 4 bases, with 7 bases left in between. CDR3 loop: CASRNRYEQYF. The CDR3, as DNA: TGCGCCAGCAGAAACAGGTACGAGCAGTACTTC. Using reference TRBV5-1 and TRBJ2-7 for the parts outside the CDR3, the full variable domain is KAGVTQTPRYLIKTRGQQVTLSCSPISGHRSVSWYQQTPGQGLQFLFEYFSETQRNKGNFPGRFSGRQFSNSRSEMNVSTLELGDSALYLCASRNRYEQYFGPGTRLTVT.

The J gene is TRBJ1-2, the V gene TRBV6-1, with 9 bases that match TRBD1. V was pared by 1 base and J by 4 bases, with 4 bases of the junction left unmatched. The germline V gene has CDR1 MNHNS and CDR2 SASEGT. This CDR3 region has 15 residues. CDR3 sequence (DNA): TGTGCCAGCAGTGAAGACAGGGGGCAGATCTATGGCTACACCTTC. This codes for CASSEDRGQIYGYTF.

The rearrangement links TRBV19 to TRBJ1-4; the D is unclear. Trimming shortened V by 5 bases and J by 5 bases, and 12 bases separated the two germline ends. The germline V gene has CDR1 LNHDA and CDR2 SQIVND (reference sequence). The CDR3 is 14 amino acids. The CDR3 region has the DNA TGTGCCAGTAGTCTCCAGAAAGAAAATGAAAAACTGTTTTTT. This sequence encodes CASSLQKENEKLFF.

The chain combines TRBV19 with TRBJ2-4; 13 nucleotides line up with TRBD2. CDR3 length equals 16 residues. Germline-derived CDR1 and CDR2 are LNHDA and SQIVND (reference sequence). With 6 bases clipped from V and 6 bases from J, the junction kept 8 bases outside the gene matches. The CDR3 loop reads CASSPRTSGSGNIQYF. Here the CDR3 DNA reads TGTGCCAGTAGCCCAAGGACTAGCGGGAGTGGAAACATTCAGTACTTC.

The genes are TRBV19 and TRBJ2-7; TRBD1 matches 8 bases. CDR1 is LNHDA and CDR2 is SQIVND in the germline V gene (reference sequence). The CDR3 extends over 15 amino acids. The V segment lost 5 bases and the J segment 2 bases; nucleotides outside the gene matches: 8. In DNA form, the CDR3 reads TGTGCCAGTAGTTACGGACAGGGCGCTACCTACGAGCAGTACTTC. It is translated as CASSYGQGATYEQYF.

The V gene is TRBV18, the J gene TRBJ2-7; 7 bases agree with TRBD1. Germline assignment: CDR1 KGHSH and CDR2 LQKENI. The CDR3 totals 13 residues. After removal of 2 bases from V and 4 bases from J, the junction contained 2 bases not matched to a gene. The CDR3 bases are TGTGCCAGCTCACCAAAACAGGGGTACGAGCAGTACTTC. It encodes CASSPKQGYEQYF.

This chain connects TRBV6-1 to TRBJ1-5; 7 bases agree with TRBD1. CDR3 length: 14 amino acids. Germline V lookup: CDR1 MNHNS, CDR2 SASEGT. V was pared by 6 bases and J by 3 bases, with 5 bases of the junction left unmatched. CDR3 loop: CASSRDSINQPQHF. The CDR3 DNA reads TGTGCCAGCAGCCGGGACAGCATCAATCAGCCCCAGCATTTT.

The chain links TRBV11-3 to TRBJ2-7; 9 bases agree with TRBD1. Germline-derived CDR1 and CDR2 are SGHNT and YENEEA. The CDR3 has 14 amino acids. V shed 5 bases and J 5 bases; nucleotides not matched to a gene: 7. The CDR3 nucleotides read TGTGCCAGCAGCCCCGGGACAGGGTTGGACGAGCAGTACTTC. As protein: CASSPGTGLDEQYF.

The chain links TRBV19 to TRBJ2-1; TRBD2 agrees at 12 bases. With V trimmed by 4 bases and J by 3 bases, 4 bases remained unmatched. The CDR3 spans 16 residues. The germline V gene encodes CDR1 LNHDA and CDR2 SQIVND (reference sequence). CDR3 sequence: CASSRSSGRVYNEQFF. The DNA for the CDR3 is TGTGCCAGTAGTAGGTCTAGCGGGAGGGTCTACAATGAGCAGTTCTTC.

The sample holds one count of this clone. The chain links TRBV2 to TRBJ2-1; D uncertain. CDR1 is SNHLY and CDR2 is FYNNEI in the germline V gene. The CDR3 is 14 residues long. Between the trimmed V and J ends, which lost 5 bases and 0 bases, there was a span of 8 bases. The CDR3 here is CASSRQVSYNEQFF. CDR3 bases: TGTGCCAGCAGTAGGCAGGTCTCCTACAATGAGCAGTTCTTC.

The chain has TRBV7-9 and TRBJ1-1, with D tentatively TRBD1 (5 bases). Trimming shortened V by 8 bases and J by 5 bases, and 12 bases separated the two germline ends. The germline gives CDR1 SEHNR, CDR2 FQNEAQ (reference sequence). The CDR3 runs 12 residues. The CDR3 region has the DNA TGTGCCAGCTCCCGCGGGGGGACTGAAGCTTTCTTT. Protein product: CASSRGGTEAFF.

There are a few counts of this clone. The gene calls are TRBV2 and TRBJ1-5, with 7 positions matching TRBD1. The ends lost 4 bases at V and 4 bases at J; junction bases unmatched: 4. Germline V CDR1 and CDR2: SNHLY, FYNNEI. CDR3 length equals 14 residues. CDR3 in amino acids: CASSGTGKNQPQHF. The CDR3 coding sequence is TGTGCCAGCAGTGGGACAGGTAAAAATCAGCCCCAGCATTTT.

In this sample, this clone turned up once. The gene calls are TRBV28 and TRBJ1-1; unclear D gene. The CDR3 spans 14 residues. Trimming left V 2 bases short and J 0 bases short, with 7 bases between. The germline CDR1 and CDR2 sequences are MDHEN and SYDVKM. CDR3 sequence reads: CASSLGTMNTEAFF. In nucleotides, the CDR3 is TGTGCCAGCAGTTTAGGCACAATGAACACTGAAGCTTTCTTT.

The J gene is TRBJ1-2, the V gene TRBV5-1, with a weak D call TRBD1 (6 bases). With 0 bases removed from V and 4 bases from J, the gap between germline ends came to 13 bases. The germline V gene has CDR1 SGHRS and CDR2 YFSETQ. The CDR3 consists of 15 residues. The chain's CDR3 is CASSLAAGERYGYTF. The CDR3 bases are TGCGCCAGCAGCTTGGCGGCAGGGGAGCGCTATGGCTACACCTTC.

The chain has TRBV6-1 and TRBJ1-2; 7 bases are shared with TRBD1. V shed 2 bases and J 7 bases; nucleotides not matched to a gene: 10. The length of the CDR3 is 15 residues. Germline CDR1 reads MNHNS; CDR2 reads SASEGT. This CDR3 is CASSETGHRGFGYTF. CDR3 DNA: TGTGCCAGCAGTGAAACGGGACACAGGGGATTTGGCTACACCTTC.

The chain joins TRBV27 to TRBJ1-4; weak D call: TRBD1 (5 bases). V gave up 6 bases and J gave up 8 bases, with 19 bases separating them. The CDR3 is made up of 15 amino acids. The germline V gene has CDR1 MNHEY and CDR2 SMNVEV (reference sequence). CDR3: CASSLIQGKEEKLFF. The CDR3 DNA sequence: TGTGCCAGCAGCCTGATCCAGGGTAAGGAAGAAAAACTGTTTTTT.

The chain couples TRBV19 to TRBJ1-2; possible D gene TRBD1, 5 bases. Germline CDR1 is LNHDA and CDR2 is SQIVND (reference sequence). The CDR3 totals 14 residues. With 5 bases removed from V and 6 bases from J, the gap between germline ends came to 16 bases. In nucleotides, the CDR3 is TGTGCCAGTAGTCCCCGGACCGGGACTGATGGCTACACCTTC. This codes for CASSPRTGTDGYTF.

This chain links TRBV28 with TRBJ1-2; D perhaps matches TRBD1 (6 bases). V was trimmed by 2 bases and J by 4 bases, leaving 8 bases between them. CDR1 MDHEN and CDR2 SYDVKM come from the germline V gene. The CDR3 length is 13 residues. CDR3: CASSLGQTYGYTF. The CDR3 DNA reads TGTGCCAGCAGTTTAGGACAGACCTATGGCTACACCTTC.

V and J are TRBV29-1 and TRBJ2-5; 7 positions match TRBD2. CDR3 size: 13 residues. CDR1 and CDR2 (germline): SQVTM, ANQGSEA. V was pared by 5 bases and J by 5 bases, with 8 bases of the junction left unmatched. The CDR3 region is CSVRGRAWETQYF. In DNA, the CDR3 is TGCAGCGTTCGGGGGAGGGCTTGGGAGACCCAGTACTTC. The whole variable domain, filled in from reference TRBV29-1 and TRBJ2-5, reads SAVISQKPSRDICQRGTSLTIQCQVDSQVTMMFWYRQQPGQSLTLIATANQGSEATYESGFVIDKFPISRPNLTFSTLTVSNMSPEDSSIYLCSVRGRAWETQYFGPGTRLLVL.

V and J are TRBV21-1 and TRBJ2-1; TRBD2, the table's D call, was not compared with the DNA. TRBV21-1 is termed a pseudogene. The CDR3 contains 15 residues. The CDR3 nucleotides read TGTGCCAGCAGCAATAGCACTAGCGTGTGGCATGAGCAGTTCTTC. Its translation: CASSNSTSVWHEQFF.

This chain links TRBV6-1 with TRBJ1-6; weak D call: TRBD1 (6 bases). V was cut by 6 bases and J by 7 bases, with 16 bases left in between. This CDR3 spans 15 amino acids. CDR1 and CDR2 from the germline V gene are MNHNS and SASEGT. The CDR3 is CASREQGLGNSPLHF. As DNA, the CDR3 is TGTGCCAGCAGGGAACAGGGCCTGGGGAATTCACCCCTCCACTTT.